The rows below give T cell receptor beta chains drawn from one sample of a study of PD-L1 blockade in urothelial cancer. Some clones are missing from TCRdb's copy, which holds only in-frame ones; the method was immunoSEQ multiplex PCR. Altogether around 45,000 clones are present, about nine tenths being singletons, with the ten largest covering 3.9%. Sequences were derived from PBMCs, sampled around atezolizumab (anti-PD-L1) treatment. The receptors come from a man aged 80 or over with urothelial cancer. Both conserved end residues are part of each CDR3. A D gene is named only where the DNA matches it firmly. The size of a clone is reported for some rows only, either as once, few or many, or as a class for expanded clones.

size	V	D	J	CDR3	DNA
NA	TRBV5-4	TRBD2	TRBJ2-7	CASSRPSGRAHEQYF	TGTGCCAGCAGCCGGCCTAGCGGGAGGGCCCACGAGCAGTACTTC
NA	TRBV18	NA	TRBJ1-1	CASSPPDGTGFTEAFF	TGTGCCAGCTCACCACCGGATGGAACAGGGTTTACTGAAGCTTTCTTT
NA	TRBV28	TRBD1	TRBJ1-5	CASSPWTGGIRQPQHF	TGTGCCAGCAGTCCCTGGACAGGGGGGATTCGGCAGCCCCAGCATTTT
NA	TRBV10-2	TRBD2	TRBJ2-1	CATLGGGRENNEQFF	TGCGCCACCCTGGGGGGCGGGAGGGAGAACAATGAGCAGTTCTTC
NA	TRBV6-5	TRBD1	TRBJ1-2	CASRTQRDSYGYTF	TGTGCCAGCAGGACTCAAAGGGACAGCTATGGCTACACCTTC
NA	TRBV5-1	TRBD1	TRBJ1-3	CASSSGQGGNTIYF	TGCGCCAGCAGCTCAGGACAGGGCGGAAACACCATATATTTT
NA	TRBV7-2	TRBD1	TRBJ2-1	CASSTMGQKYNEQFF	TGTGCCAGCAGCACAATGGGACAGAAATACAATGAGCAGTTCTTC
few	TRBV27	TRBD1	TRBJ2-1	CASSSGTGVFNEQFF	TGTGCCAGCAGCTCCGGGACAGGGGTATTTAATGAGCAGTTCTTC
NA	TRBV4-1	TRBD2	TRBJ2-1	CASSHPGGRENEQFF	TGCGCCAGCAGCCATCCGGGCGGGAGGGAGAATGAGCAGTTCTTC
NA	TRBV5-1	TRBD1	TRBJ2-7	CASSPSGTGGSEQYF	TGCGCCAGCAGCCCATCCGGGACAGGGGGCTCCGAGCAGTACTTC